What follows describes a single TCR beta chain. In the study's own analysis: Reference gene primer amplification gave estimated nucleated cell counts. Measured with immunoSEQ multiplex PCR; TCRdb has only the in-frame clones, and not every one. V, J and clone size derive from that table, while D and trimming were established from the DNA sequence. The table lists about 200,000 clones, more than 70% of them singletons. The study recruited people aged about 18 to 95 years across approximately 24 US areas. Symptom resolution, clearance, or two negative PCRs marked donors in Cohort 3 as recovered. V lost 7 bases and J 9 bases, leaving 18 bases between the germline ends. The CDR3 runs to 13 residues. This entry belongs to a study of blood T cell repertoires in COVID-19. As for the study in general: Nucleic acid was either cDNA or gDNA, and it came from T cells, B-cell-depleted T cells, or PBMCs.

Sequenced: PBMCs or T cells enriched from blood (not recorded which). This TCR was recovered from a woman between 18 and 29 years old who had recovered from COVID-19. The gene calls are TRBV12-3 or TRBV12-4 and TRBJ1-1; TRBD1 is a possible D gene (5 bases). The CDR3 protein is CASNYGGVSQAFF. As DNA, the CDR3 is TGTGCCAGCAACTATGGGGGGGTTAGTCAAGCTTTCTTT.